The entry below gives a single T cell receptor beta chain sequence along with its context. This entry comes from a study of cytomegalovirus exposure and HLA in healthy donors. Study information: Earlier results showed 117 million unique TCR beta sequences derived from roughly 180 million T cells.

PCR involved 60 Vbeta and 13 Jbeta primers. Assay used: immunoSEQ multiplex PCR; TCRdb lists only in-frame clones, some missing. The specimen's table records tens of thousands of clones. V was cut by 2 bases and J by 4 bases, with 14 bases left in between. The CDR3 loop spans 16 amino acids. The V gene's germline CDR1 is LNHDA and CDR2 SQIVND (reference sequence). Material for sequencing was PBMCs. This rearrangement joins TRBV19 to TRBJ2-2, with unresolved D. The receptor was derived from a woman in her twenties or thirties in good health and CMV-seronegative. The CDR3 DNA sequence: TGTGCCAGTAGTATAATTCTTACGTCCAGCACCGGGGAGCTGTTTTTT. Translation gives CASSIILTSSTGELFF.